This record covers a single TCR beta chain. The target antigen is unknown. V lost 1 base, J lost 5 bases, and 14 bases lay in between. The CDR3 runs to 15 residues. The germline gives CDR1 SGHDT, CDR2 YYEEEE. The data are from a study of post-analysis software for immune sequencing data. Overall study results and limits: In patients, TRBV5-6, TRBV5-1 and TRBV20-1 belonged to 4 or 5 TRBV segments found more frequently than in controls.

Unique molecular identifiers tagged the TCR beta cDNA libraries. TCRdb re-called the PCR reads with MiXCR, one entry per CDR3 protein. The table has hundreds of thousands of distinct CDR3 sequences, about 27% seen once. The clonotype was recovered from a girl aged 5-17 years with multiple sclerosis. The J gene is TRBJ2-3, the V gene TRBV5-6, with D perhaps matching TRBD1 (6 bases). The sequencing input was blood. The CDR3 nucleotides read TGTGCCAGCAGCTTGTCACAGGGCGAAGGAGATACGCAGTATTTT. Translating it yields CASSLSQGEGDTQYF. Complete variable domain (other parts from reference TRBV5-6 and TRBJ2-3): DAGVTQSPTHLIKTRGQQVTLRCSPKSGHDTVSWYQQALGQGPQFIFQYYEEEERQRGNFPDRFSGHQFPNYSSELNVNALLLGDSALYLCASSLSQGEGDTQYFGPGTRLTVL.